This is a list of T cell receptor beta chains from one sample in a study of high-grade serous ovarian cancer treatment subgroups. TCRdb keeps only in-frame clones here, not all; method: immunoSEQ multiplex PCR. Counted here are about 6,800 clones, around 79% occurring once; the ten biggest clones make up 4.8%. Sequencing used tumor tissue. These receptors originate from a human donor with high-grade serous ovarian cancer. The conserved cysteine and the conserved F or W are not part of the CDR3 here. Not every row has a clone size; where given, it reads once, few, many or a size class.

TRBJ2-5,NA,TRBV4-2,ASSQTTSGGAETQY
TRBJ2-7,NA,TRBV12-5,ASGPHSGVFEQY
TRBJ2-7,few,TRBV5-5,ASSLASGQSYEQY
TRBJ1-4,NA,TRBV19,ASSIHRGSEKLF
TRBJ2-7,medium-sized,TRBV27,ASIRQGTREQY
TRBJ1-2,NA,TRBV4-1,ASSQGGGRTNYGYT
TRBJ1-2,once,TRBV19,ASSRASDFYGYT
TRBJ2-7,NA,TRBV6-5,ASSYSGTYYEQY
TRBJ2-1,NA,TRBV27,ASSLGGGGSSYNEQF
TRBJ2-7,NA,TRBV10-1,ASSPGLREQY
TRBJ1-2,NA,TRBV18,ASSSKGGTYGYT
TRBJ2-1,once,TRBV6-1,ASQRTLYNEQF
TRBJ2-1,NA,TRBV4-2,ASSQDRGYHNEQF
TRBJ1-1,NA,TRBV7-6,ASSLSPVSAEAF
TRBJ1-4,NA,TRBV7-2,ASSLPWTPGATNEKLF
TRBJ2-1,NA,TRBV5-1,ASSLGEWPQNNEQF
TRBJ1-5,few,TRBV30,AWSLQVNQPQH
TRBJ1-2,NA,TRBV2,ASRATGRRNYGYT
TRBJ2-6,NA,TRBV18,ASSQTGTASSGANVLT
TRBJ2-5,NA,TRBV6-6,ASRPGGGQETQY
TRBJ2-7,NA,TRBV21-1,ASLSGDNSYEQY
TRBJ2-7,NA,TRBV18,ASSQQGTFPNEQY
TRBJ1-4,NA,TRBV5-1,ASSYDPLRGDEKLF
TRBJ1-2,NA,TRBV10-2,ASNPTGGPSSDGYT
TRBJ1-2,NA,TRBV11-2,ASSLEAGGYT
TRBJ2-5,once,TRBV13,ASSFRTGSYQETQY